Reported below is one T cell receptor beta chain. A read error may produce the germline difference seen at one junction end. The sample has other DNA sequences that encode this CDR3 too. Measured with immunoSEQ multiplex PCR; TCRdb has only the in-frame clones, and not every one. The sample consists of some 23,000 clones, just under 85% of them appearing once. This specimen comes from a study of T cells in narcolepsy. At the level of the study: Enrolled donors included narcolepsy type 1 or type 2 patients and healthy controls.

Germline lookup yields CDR1 SGHTA and CDR2 FQGTGA. There are 19 residues in the CDR3. The origin of this receptor is a human donor with narcolepsy. The chain uses TRBV7-3 and TRBJ2-3; TRBD1 matches 8 bases. Material for sequencing was CD45RA- memory CD4+ T cells from PBMCs. The CDR3 sequence is CASSPTGQGISSSTDTQYF. The CDR3 coding sequence is TGTGCCAGCAGCCCAACCGGACAGGGAATCTCATCTAGCACAGATACGCAGTATTTC.